This T cell receptor beta chain is drawn from a study of CD8 T cells in Susac syndrome. Findings and limits, study-wide: It was acknowledged in the study that the number of individuals who were included in its TCR sequencing and HLA analysis was relatively small.

V shed 4 bases and J 6 bases; nucleotides not matched to a gene: 1. Germline assignment: CDR1 KGHSH and CDR2 LQKENI. CDR3 length: 13 amino acids. The authors sequenced TCR beta from blood CD8+ and CD4+ T cells. As controls, healthy donors matched for age and sex were used. An amount of RNA that ranged from roughly 0.5 to 1 ug was reverse transcribed with random hexamers. The method of amplification for TCR beta CDR3 was immunoSEQ multiplex PCR, covering 54 Vbeta and 13 Jbeta. TCRdb reanalysed the immunoSEQ multiplex PCR reads using MiXCR and keeps one entry per CDR3 protein. The sample includes 130,000 to 150,000 distinct CDR3 sequences, approximately 95% of them seen just once. Turning to this clonotype: Its specificity is unknown.

The chain has TRBV18 and TRBJ1-1; 11 bases are shared with TRBD1. This clonotype was sampled from a human donor in good health. Sample: CD4+ T cells from PBMCs. CDR3 amino acids: CASSQGQGAEAFF. In DNA form, the CDR3 reads TGTGCCAGCTCACAGGGACAGGGGGCTGAAGCTTTCTTT.